Listed below are T cell receptor beta chains from one sample, sequenced in a study of graft-versus-host responses after intestinal transplantation. Measured with immunoSEQ multiplex PCR; TCRdb has only the in-frame clones, and not every one. The top ten clones hold 1.5% to 2.5% of a sample with 80,000 to 95,000 clones, approximately 94% of them seen once. These TCRs are of unknown antigen specificity. The sample consisted of unstimulated CD8+ T cells sorted from spleen or lymph node cells, taken before intestinal transplant. The receptors originated from a human donor who received an intestinal transplant. CDR3s include the opening cysteine and the closing phenylalanine or tryptophan. The D gene is left open where the match is weak. Clone size is not always given. Where it is, it says once, few, many or a class for expanded clones.

>TRBJ1-2|TRBV10-3|-|-
TGTGCCATCAGTGACAGCTATGGCTACACCTTC
CAISDSYGYTF
>TRBJ2-7|TRBV11-2|-|-
TGTGCCAGCAGCTTAGATAACTACGAGCAGTACTTC
CASSLDNYEQYF
>TRBJ1-1|TRBV6-5|-|-
TGTGCCAGCAGTTACTCCCGGGGTAAGACTGAAGCTTTCTTT
CASSYSRGKTEAFF
>TRBJ1-1|TRBV11-2|-|TRBD1
TGTGCCAGCATACCGTCCGACAGGGACACTGAAGCTTTCTTT
CASIPSDRDTEAFF
>TRBJ2-2|TRBV30|-|TRBD2
TGTGCCTGGAGTGTACCCCCCGCCCTAGCGGGGGGGCCATGGACCGGGGAGCTGTTTTTT
CAWSVPPALAGGPWTGELFF
>TRBJ2-1|TRBV2|once|TRBD2
TGTGCCAGCAGTGAGGCGGGAGGTAGGGCACTGCAGTTCTTC
CASSEAGGRALQFF
>TRBJ2-4|TRBV6-5|-|-
TGTGCCAGCAGTGATGCCCAGGGTGTGAACATTCAGTACTTC
CASSDAQGVNIQYF
>TRBJ1-2|TRBV5-8|-|-
TGTGCCAGCAGCTTGGGGCCCCCTACAGTAAACTATGGCTACACCTTC
CASSLGPPTVNYGYTF
>TRBJ2-7|TRBV10-3|-|TRBD2
TGTGCCATCCGTAATGGGGGGGAGAGCCCCTACGAGCAGTACTTC
CAIRNGGESPYEQYF
>TRBJ2-7|TRBV27|-|-
TGTGCCAGCAGTTTATCGTCCGGGTACGAGCAGTACTTC
CASSLSSGYEQYF
>TRBJ1-2|TRBV9|-|-
TGTGCCAGCAGCGTGACCGGGGGGACACCTAACTATGGCTACACCTTC
CASSVTGGTPNYGYTF
>TRBJ2-7|TRBV29-1|-|-
TGCAGCGTTGAGGCAAATTCCTACGAGCAGTACTTC
CSVEANSYEQYF
>TRBJ2-7|TRBV5-5|-|-
TGTGCCAGCAGCTGGGAGGAGGCAGGCGACGTGGTCGAGCAGTACTTC
CASSWEEAGDVVEQYF
>TRBJ2-7|TRBV29-1|-|-
TGCAGCGTTGTTACAGGGAGCACCTACGAGCAGTACTTC
CSVVTGSTYEQYF
>TRBJ2-7|TRBV4-3|-|-
TGCGCCAGCAGCCAAGCGCTCAGGGACGAGCAGTACTTC
CASSQALRDEQYF
>TRBJ1-4|TRBV27|few|-
TGTGCCAGCAGTTTACCGGGAGGTGAAAAACTGTTTTTT
CASSLPGGEKLFF
>TRBJ1-2|TRBV29-1|once|-
TGCAGCGCCCCAACGGGGGTAAGCTATGGCTACACCTTC
CSAPTGVSYGYTF
>TRBJ2-7|TRBV7-7|once|-
TGTGCCAGCAGCTTAGGGGCAGGGGCACACGAGCAGTACTTC
CASSLGAGAHEQYF
>TRBJ2-5|TRBV7-9|-|TRBD1
TGTGCCAGCAGCTTATCTGAGGGGGCGGTGGGGACCCAGTACTTC
CASSLSEGAVGTQYF
>TRBJ2-1|TRBV9|-|TRBD2
TGTGCCAGCAGCCGGACTAGCGGGGGGGTTGAGCAGTTCTTC
CASSRTSGGVEQFF
>TRBJ2-1|TRBV6-6|-|TRBD1
TGTGCCAGCAGTTACCCCGGGACAGGCCCTGAGCAGTTCTTC
CASSYPGTGPEQFF
>TRBJ1-4|TRBV7-9|-|TRBD1
TGTGCCAGCAGCAGAGACAGGGGGCAAACTAATGAAAAACTGTTTTTT
CASSRDRGQTNEKLFF
>TRBJ2-7|TRBV9|-|-
TGTGCCAGCAGCGTAGGGAGCAGCTCCTACGAGCAGTACTTC
CASSVGSSSYEQYF
>TRBJ1-2|TRBV27|-|TRBD1
TGTGCCACTCGGGGACAGGGCTTAGGCTATGGCTACACCTTC
CATRGQGLGYGYTF
>TRBJ2-7|TRBV29-1|-|TRBD1
TGCAGCGCCGGGGGCGGTGGGACAGGGTCCTACGAGCAGTACTTC
CSAGGGGTGSYEQYF
>TRBJ2-7|TRBV4-2|-|-
TGTGCCAGCAGCCAAGGAACGGACGAGCAGTACTTC
CASSQGTDEQYF
>TRBJ1-4|TRBV14|-|-
TGTGCCAGCAGCCAATACAGGCCACCTAATGAAAAACTGTTTTTT
CASSQYRPPNEKLFF
>TRBJ1-1|TRBV5-1|-|TRBD1
TGCGCCAGCAGGTCACCGGGACAGGGGGCGCCGGAAGCTTTCTTT
CASRSPGQGAPEAFF
>TRBJ1-1|TRBV7-2|-|-
TGTGCCAGCAGTCCAGCCTGGAGCGCGAACACTGAAGCTTTCTTT
CASSPAWSANTEAFF
>TRBJ2-1|TRBV11-2|-|TRBD2
TGTGCCAGCAGCTTCTTGACTAGCAGCTCCTACAATGAGCAGTTCTTC
CASSFLTSSSYNEQFF
>TRBJ2-1|TRBV4-3|-|-
TGCGCCAGCAGCCAAGATGTGGGGCCCTCCAATGAGCAGTTCTTC
CASSQDVGPSNEQFF
>TRBJ2-3|TRBV7-6|-|TRBD1
TGTGCCAGCAGGCACCGGGACAGGGTAACAGATACGCAGTATTTT
CASRHRDRVTDTQYF
>TRBJ2-4|TRBV7-2|-|-
TGTGCCAGCAGCTTAGGAGGGGGGGGTCAAAACATTCAGTACTTC
CASSLGGGGQNIQYF
>TRBJ2-7|TRBV30|-|-
TGTGCCTGGAGTGCAGGGAACGAGCAGTACTTC
CAWSAGNEQYF
>TRBJ1-4|TRBV4-3|few|-
TGCGCCAGCAGCCAAGATGGTTACGGAGGTGAAAAACTGTTTTTT
CASSQDGYGGEKLFF
>TRBJ1-1|TRBV30|-|TRBD1
TGTGCCTGGAGCGATTTCCAGGGGGAAGGTCCTGAAGCTTTCTTT
CAWSDFQGEGPEAFF
>TRBJ2-3|TRBV27|-|-
TGTGCCAGCAGTTTCTCGGGGATTATAACAGATACGCAGTATTTT
CASSFSGIITDTQYF
>TRBJ1-6|TRBV4-3|-|-
TGCGCCAGCAGCCAAGATCAGGGGAAGAGTTCACCCCTCCACTTT
CASSQDQGKSSPLHF
>TRBJ1-1|TRBV2|-|TRBD1
TGTGCCAGCAGTTCCCCGGGACAGGGGAAGCATGGGACTGAAGCTTTCTTT
CASSSPGQGKHGTEAFF
>TRBJ1-1|TRBV6-6|-|-
TGTGCCAGCAGTTGGGGGCAGGTTAGCACTGAAGCTTTCTTT
CASSWGQVSTEAFF
>TRBJ1-1|TRBV19|-|TRBD1
TGTGCCAGTAGTACGGGACAGGGGTGGTATGGTTTCTTT
CASSTGQGWYGFF
>TRBJ1-4|TRBV30|-|-
TGTGCCTGGAGTCTGTCGAGTAATGAAAAACTGTTTTTT
CAWSLSSNEKLFF
>TRBJ2-7|TRBV27|-|TRBD1
TGTGCCAGCAGTTTATCCATCGGGACAGGGGGTTACGAGCAGTACTTC
CASSLSIGTGGYEQYF
>TRBJ2-2|TRBV19|-|-
TGTGCCAGTAGTACCTGGACAGATAACACCGGGGAGCTGTTTTTT
CASSTWTDNTGELFF
>TRBJ2-3|TRBV11-2|-|-
TGTGCCAGCAGTTCCCGGGGCGGGGCTGCAGATACGCAGTATTTT
CASSSRGGAADTQYF
>TRBJ2-3|TRBV4-3|-|-
TGCGCCAGCAGCCAAGCCGGTTCTCCCGCAGATACGCAGTATTTT
CASSQAGSPADTQYF
>TRBJ2-2|TRBV13|once|-
TGTGCCAGCAGCGAAAACGATAAGTGGGACACGAACACCGGGGAGCTGTTTTTT
CASSENDKWDTNTGELFF
>TRBJ1-2|TRBV21-1|-|-
-
CASSKVGLGNDYTF
>TRBJ1-5|TRBV5-3|few|-
TGTGCCAGCAGCGTGGTGGGACACAGTAATCAGCCCCAGCATTTT
CASSVVGHSNQPQHF
>TRBJ2-4|TRBV7-6|-|TRBD2
TGTGCCAGCAGCCACTTAGCGGGAAACATTCAGTACTTC
CASSHLAGNIQYF
>TRBJ2-7|TRBV27|once|-
TGTGCCAGCAGTTTAGGGACGGGGGGCGACGAGCAGTACTTC
CASSLGTGGDEQYF
>TRBJ2-1|TRBV15|-|-
TGTGCCACCAGCACGCGGACTTCCAATGAGCAGTTCTTC
CATSTRTSNEQFF
>TRBJ1-2|TRBV7-9|-|-
TGTGCCAGCAGCCCTCGAGGGCTCGGCTACACCTTC
CASSPRGLGYTF
>TRBJ2-7|TRBV6-6|-|-
TGTGCCAGCAGTTACCAACGGGGGTGGCACGAGCAGTACTTC
CASSYQRGWHEQYF
>TRBJ2-7|TRBV7-8|once|TRBD2
TGTGCCAGCAGCCCCCAGCTCCTAGCGGGGCTCTACGAGCAGTACTTC
CASSPQLLAGLYEQYF
>TRBJ2-7|TRBV6-1|-|TRBD1
TGTGCCAGCAGTGAGACCCCTACAGGGGCGAGTTACGAGCAGTACTTC
CASSETPTGASYEQYF
>TRBJ2-7|TRBV21-1|-|-
TGTGCCAGCAGCAAAGATTATGACAGGGCCAACGAGCAGTACTTC
CASSKDYDRANEQYF